The 8 T cell receptor beta chains reported below all come from one sample, sequenced in a study of PD-L1 blockade in urothelial cancer. Repertoires were generated with immunoSEQ multiplex PCR, while TCRdb's copy carries only in-frame clones and drops some. This table holds about 120,000 clones, roughly 91% found once. Time point defined: peripheral blood 6 weeks after treatment start. The sequences come from PBMCs, collected around atezolizumab (anti-PD-L1) treatment. The receptors were gathered from a man aged 60 to 69 with urothelial cancer.

This chain joins TRBV5-5 and TRBJ1-2; 8 bases match TRBD1. V shed 4 bases, J shed 0 bases, and the junction held 2 bases outside the gene matches. The germline CDR1 and CDR2 sequences are SGHKS and YYEKEE (reference sequence). The CDR3 has 14 amino acids. The CDR3 DNA reads as TGTGCCAGCAGCACGGGACAGGCTAACTATGGCTACACCTTC. It yields the protein CASSTGQANYGYTF.

The chain has TRBV6-5 and TRBJ1-1; no clear D. CDR1 and CDR2 (germline): MNHEY, SVGAGI. The CDR3 runs to 13 residues. V lost 5 bases and J 3 bases, leaving 10 bases between the germline ends. CDR3 sequence reads: CASSLRRDTEAFF. The CDR3 coding sequence is TGTGCCAGCAGTCTAAGGAGGGACACTGAAGCTTTCTTT.

The chain employs TRBV12-5 and TRBJ2-1; D is unresolved. The germline V and J ends were trimmed by 6 bases and 6 bases, with 12 bases remaining between them. CDR1 is LGHNT and CDR2 is FRNRAP in the germline V gene. CDR3 size: 13 residues. CDR3 sequence (DNA): TGTGCTAGTGGCCTACCCCTAAGCAATGAGCAGTTCTTC. Protein sequence: CASGLPLSNEQFF.

V gene TRBV7-2 combines with J gene TRBJ1-3, with D perhaps TRBD1 (6 bases). The CDR3 covers 15 residues. With 5 bases removed from V and 2 bases from J, the gap between germline ends came to 13 bases. CDR1 is SGHTA and CDR2 is FQGNSA in the germline V gene. The CDR3 loop reads CASSPYWTAGNTIYF. In DNA, the CDR3 is TGTGCCAGCAGCCCTTATTGGACAGCTGGAAACACCATATATTTT.

The rearrangement links TRBV19 to TRBJ2-1; TRBD2 agrees at 9 bases. Germline CDR1 reads LNHDA; CDR2 reads SQIVND (reference sequence). The CDR3 is 16 amino acids. V gave up 3 bases and J gave up 3 bases; unmatched junction bases: 6. In DNA form, the CDR3 reads TGTGCCAGTAGTATCCCGGGAGCGGGGGGCTACAATGAGCAGTTCTTC. Residues: CASSIPGAGGYNEQFF.

This rearrangement joins TRBV7-3 to TRBJ2-3, with D possibly matching TRBD1 (5 bases). CDR3 length: 13 residues. Trimming took 5 bases from V and 5 from J, leaving 11 bases between them. Germline loops: CDR1 SGHTA, CDR2 FQGTGA. This chain's CDR3 is CASSGNQGDTQYF. The CDR3, as DNA: TGTGCCAGCAGCGGGAATCAGGGAGATACGCAGTATTTT.

This rearrangement joins TRBV7-9 to TRBJ1-1; 11 bases match TRBD1. Germline assignment: CDR1 SEHNR and CDR2 FQNEAQ (reference sequence). J gave up 6 bases and V 3 bases, and 3 bases lay outside the gene matches. There are 14 residues in the CDR3. The CDR3 DNA follows: TGTGCCAGCAGCTTCGGGACAGGGGGGGCTGAAGCTTTCTTT. It yields the protein CASSFGTGGAEAFF.

V usage is TRBV5-5 and J usage is TRBJ2-1, with 14 bases aligning to TRBD2. Looked up from germline, CDR1 is SGHKS and CDR2 is YYEKEE (reference sequence). This CDR3 comprises 20 residues. V dropped 3 bases and J dropped 4; count of bases not matched to a gene: 15. CDR3: CASSSTGLAGAPTLYNEQFF. The CDR3 DNA reads as TGTGCCAGCAGCTCTACGGGACTAGCGGGGGCACCGACCCTTTACAATGAGCAGTTCTTC.